This paragraph covers one T cell receptor (beta chain) sequence. Original processing methods: For nucleated cells, counts were estimated from reference gene primer amplification. Sequenced by immunoSEQ multiplex PCR; TCRdb stores in-frame clones only, minus some. Clonal size and the V and J genes are those of that table, whereas D and trimming came from the DNA. The sample gives a few hundred thousand clones, 70% to 90% of which show up once; nearly 4.5% is in the top ten. The data are from a study of blood T cell repertoires in COVID-19. Study background: Spain, Italy and the United States supplied samples that represented acute and convalescent COVID-19. Nucleic acid was either cDNA or gDNA, and it came from T cells, B-cell-depleted T cells, or PBMCs.

V gave up 3 bases and J gave up 0 bases; unmatched junction bases: 7. The CDR3 consists of 17 residues. The germline CDR1 and CDR2 sequences are SGDLS and YYNGEE. Sample: peripheral blood. The J gene is TRBJ1-4, the V gene TRBV9; 8 nucleotides line up with TRBD1. This clonotype was sampled from a middle-aged man with acute or convalescent COVID-19. This chain's CDR3 is CASSARTGYSTNEKLFF. The CDR3 region has the DNA TGTGCCAGCAGCGCTCGGACAGGGTACTCAACTAATGAAAAACTGTTTTTT.